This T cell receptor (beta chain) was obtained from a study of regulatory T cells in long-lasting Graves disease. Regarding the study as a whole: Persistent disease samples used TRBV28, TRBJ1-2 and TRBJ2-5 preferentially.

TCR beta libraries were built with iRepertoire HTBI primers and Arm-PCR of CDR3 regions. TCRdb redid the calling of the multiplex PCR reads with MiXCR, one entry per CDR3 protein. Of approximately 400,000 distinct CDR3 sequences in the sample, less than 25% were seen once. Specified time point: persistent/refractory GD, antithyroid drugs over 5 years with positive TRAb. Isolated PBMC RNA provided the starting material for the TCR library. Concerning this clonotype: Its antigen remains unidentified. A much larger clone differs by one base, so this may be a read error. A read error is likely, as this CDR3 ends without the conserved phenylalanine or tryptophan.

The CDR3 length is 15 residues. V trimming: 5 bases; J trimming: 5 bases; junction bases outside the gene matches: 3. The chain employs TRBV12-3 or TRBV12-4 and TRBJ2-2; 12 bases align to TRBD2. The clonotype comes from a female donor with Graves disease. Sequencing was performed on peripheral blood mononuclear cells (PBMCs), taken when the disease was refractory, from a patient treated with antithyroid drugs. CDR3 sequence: CASSALAGGTGELFS. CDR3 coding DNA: TGTGCCAGCAGTGCCCTAGCGGGGGGGACCGGGGAGCTGTTTTCT.